The clone carrying this T cell receptor beta chain was seen only a few times. What it recognizes is unknown. These data belong to a study of T-cell reconstitution after alpha-beta-depleted transplantation in children. General study findings and limits: Reported findings indicate that, about two months after transplant, alpha-beta T cells came from several hundred expanded clones, which were derived from non-depleted graft cells. The high TCRbeta diversity at day 60 in some patients came from surviving recipient T cells and thymic progenitors. Hyperexpanded clones declined; after one year, newly produced T cells mostly supplied diversity.

The germline V gene encodes CDR1 LGHNA and CDR2 YSLEER. CDR3 length: 17 amino acids. V gave up 1 base and J gave up 2 bases; unmatched junction bases: 5. Researchers prepared the TCRbeta library using unique molecular identifiers, the study reports. TCRdb reprocessed the PCR reads with MiXCR, giving one entry per CDR3 protein. The sample records under 250,000 distinct CDR3 sequences, approximately 7% being singletons. This chain links TRBV4-3 with TRBJ2-2; 9 positions agree with TRBD2. The sequencing used PBMCs, collected before TCRalphabeta/CD19-depleted stem cell transplant. The receptor was isolated from a boy younger than 10 with acute lymphoblastic leukemia, due to receive a stem cell transplant. Written as DNA, the CDR3 is TGCGCCAGCAGCCAAGGGGCGGGGGGGCCCAACACCGGGGAGCTGTTTTTT. This encodes CASSQGAGGPNTGELFF.